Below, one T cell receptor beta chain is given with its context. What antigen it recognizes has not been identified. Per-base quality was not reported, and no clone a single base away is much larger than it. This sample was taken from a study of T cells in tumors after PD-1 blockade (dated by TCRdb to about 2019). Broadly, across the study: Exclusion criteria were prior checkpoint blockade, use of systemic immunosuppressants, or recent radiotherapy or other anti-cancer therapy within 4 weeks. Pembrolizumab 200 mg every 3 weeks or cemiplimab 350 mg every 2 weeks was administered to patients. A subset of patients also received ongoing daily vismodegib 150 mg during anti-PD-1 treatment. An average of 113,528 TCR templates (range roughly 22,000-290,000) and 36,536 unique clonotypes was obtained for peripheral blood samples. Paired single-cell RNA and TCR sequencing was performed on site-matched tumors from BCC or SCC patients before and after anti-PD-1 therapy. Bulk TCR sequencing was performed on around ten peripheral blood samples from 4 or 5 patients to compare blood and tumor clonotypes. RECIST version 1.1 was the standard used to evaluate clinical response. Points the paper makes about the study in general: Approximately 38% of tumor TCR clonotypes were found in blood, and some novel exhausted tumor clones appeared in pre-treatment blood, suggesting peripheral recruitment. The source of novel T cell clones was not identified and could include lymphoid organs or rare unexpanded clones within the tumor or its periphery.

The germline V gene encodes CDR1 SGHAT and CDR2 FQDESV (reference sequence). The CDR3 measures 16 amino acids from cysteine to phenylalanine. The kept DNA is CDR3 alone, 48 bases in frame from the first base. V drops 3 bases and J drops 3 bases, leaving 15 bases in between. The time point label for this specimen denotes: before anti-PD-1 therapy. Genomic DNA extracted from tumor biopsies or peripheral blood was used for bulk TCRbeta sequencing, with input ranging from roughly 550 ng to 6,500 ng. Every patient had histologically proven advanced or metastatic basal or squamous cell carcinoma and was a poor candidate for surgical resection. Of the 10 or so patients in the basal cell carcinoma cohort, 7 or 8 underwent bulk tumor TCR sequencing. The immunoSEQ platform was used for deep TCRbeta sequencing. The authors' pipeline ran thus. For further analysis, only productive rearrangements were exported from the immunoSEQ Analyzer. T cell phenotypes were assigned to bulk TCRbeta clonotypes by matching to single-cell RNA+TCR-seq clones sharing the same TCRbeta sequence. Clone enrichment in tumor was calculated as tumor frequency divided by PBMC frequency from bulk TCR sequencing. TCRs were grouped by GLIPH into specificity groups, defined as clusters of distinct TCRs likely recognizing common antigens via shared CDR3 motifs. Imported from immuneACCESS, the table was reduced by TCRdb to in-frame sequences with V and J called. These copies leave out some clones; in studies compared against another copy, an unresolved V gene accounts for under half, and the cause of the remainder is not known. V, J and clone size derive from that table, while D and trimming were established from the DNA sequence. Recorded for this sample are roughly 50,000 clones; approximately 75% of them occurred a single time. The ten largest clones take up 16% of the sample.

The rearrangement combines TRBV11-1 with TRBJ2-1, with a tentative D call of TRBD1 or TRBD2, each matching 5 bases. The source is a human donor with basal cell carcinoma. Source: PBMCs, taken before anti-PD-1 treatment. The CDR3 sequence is CASSLESGSFYNEQFF. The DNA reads TGTGCCAGCAGCTTGGAGTCAGGGAGCTTCTACAATGAGCAGTTCTTC.